The 14 T cell receptor beta chains below were found in one sample sequenced in a study of yellow fever vaccine responses in identical twins. TCRdb called the RT-PCR reads again in MiXCR, with one record for every CDR3 protein. This table has roughly 3,500 distinct CDR3 sequences, 70% to 90% appearing once. The sequencing here drew on T cells from blood (PBMCs), unsorted or a sorted subset (not recorded which), taken before or after yellow fever vaccination (not recorded which). The receptors stem from a woman under 30 who received the yellow fever vaccine.

This clonotype was seen only once. The rearrangement joins TRBV6-5 to TRBJ2-2, with D maybe TRBD1 (6 bases). Germline CDR1 and CDR2: MNHEY and SVGAGI. The V end was cut by 0 bases, the J end by 6 bases, with 11 bases between. The CDR3 consists of 15 residues. The CDR3, as DNA: TGTGCCAGCAGTTACTCGGACAGACCTCCCGGGGAGCTGTTTTTT. It codes for CASSYSDRPPGELFF.

The rearrangement uses TRBV4-1 and TRBJ1-2; TRBD1 is a possible D gene (6 bases). CDR1 is MGHRA, CDR2 YSYEKL, per germline. V dropped 3 bases and J dropped 8 bases, with 16 bases sitting between them. There are 14 residues in the CDR3. CDR3 amino acids: CASSQATGLQGYTF. DNA of the CDR3: TGCGCCAGCAGCCAGGCAACAGGGTTGCAAGGCTACACCTTC.

This clonotype was observed a single time. The chain joins TRBV2 to TRBJ2-5; D tentatively fits TRBD1 or TRBD2 (5 bases each). CDR3 size: 20 residues. Trimming pared 1 base from V and 7 bases from J, leaving 31 bases between. In germline, CDR1 is SNHLY, CDR2 FYNNEI. CDR3 protein: CASSEVGDTYMRSDLGTQYF. CDR3 bases: TGTGCCAGCAGTGAAGTGGGGGATACCTATATGAGATCAGACCTGGGGACCCAGTACTTC.

In nucleotides, the CDR3 is TGCAGCGTTGAGGGCGAAGCCAAAAACATTCAGTACTTC. Encoded protein: CSVEGEAKNIQYF. The chain carries TRBV29-1 and TRBJ2-4; no firm D call. CDR1 SQVTM and CDR2 ANQGSEA come from the germline V gene. This CDR3 spans 13 amino acids. The ends were cut back, 3 bases at V and 0 bases at J, with 6 bases in the middle.

The genes are TRBV4-2 and TRBJ2-7, with 7 positions matching TRBD2. V lost 4 bases and J lost 2; bases outside the gene matches: 14. Germline V CDR1 and CDR2: LGHNA, YNFKEQ. This CDR3 has 17 residues. The CDR3 coding sequence is TGTGCCAGCAGCCCGAGGGGAGGGCTAGCGGTCACCTACGAGCAGTACTTC. It yields the protein CASSPRGGLAVTYEQYF.

V and J are TRBV24-1 and TRBJ2-3; TRBD1 is a possible D gene (5 bases). The CDR3 has 14 residues. The V gene lost 9 bases and the J gene lost 2 bases, with 14 bases spanning the gap. Germline assignment: CDR1 KGHDR and CDR2 SFDVKD. CDR3 nucleotide sequence: TGTGCCACCCCGCTCCGACAGCACACAGATACGCAGTATTTT. Translated: CATPLRQHTDTQYF.

The V call is TRBV10-3, the J call TRBJ2-3, with a weak D call TRBD1 (6 bases). This CDR3 region has 14 residues. Germline CDR1 ENHRY, CDR2 SYGVKD. Trimming took off 0 bases at V and 7 bases at J, with 11 bases between the two ends. The CDR3 region is CAISESDWGHTQYF. As DNA, the CDR3 is TGTGCCATCAGTGAGTCGGACTGGGGGCATACGCAGTATTTT.

The genes are TRBV2 and TRBJ2-3; D gene uncertain. The CDR3 runs 13 residues. Germline lookup yields CDR1 SNHLY and CDR2 FYNNEI. The ends were cut back, 2 bases at V and 2 bases at J, with 5 bases in the middle. This CDR3 is CASSERFTDTQYF. The DNA for the CDR3 is TGTGCCAGCAGTGAAAGGTTCACAGATACGCAGTATTTT.

The chain combines TRBV12-3 or TRBV12-4 with TRBJ1-5; D call uncertain. This CDR3 has 12 residues. Trimming cost V 7 bases and J 7 bases, with 11 bases left between them. CDR3 region: CASTSSPQPQHF. The CDR3 DNA reads TGTGCCAGCACCTCTTCTCCCCAGCCCCAGCATTTT.

This chain connects TRBV11-3 to TRBJ2-5; 9 bases fit TRBD1. CDR3 length: 15 amino acids. CDR1 is SGHNT and CDR2 is YENEEA in the germline V gene. Trimming at V came to 3 bases and at J to 3 bases, leaving 5 bases not matched to a gene. CDR3 region: CASSFPWDREETQYF. The CDR3 DNA is TGTGCCAGCAGCTTCCCATGGGACAGGGAAGAGACCCAGTACTTC.

The V gene is TRBV15, the J gene TRBJ1-2; D gene uncertain. This CDR3 spans 13 amino acids. The germline V and J ends were trimmed by 5 bases and 4 bases, with 11 bases remaining between them. Germline V CDR1 and CDR2: LNHNV, YYDKDF (reference sequence). CDR3 bases: TGTGCCACCAGCGCAGAGCCCTCCTATGGCTACACCTTC. Translation: CATSAEPSYGYTF.

J is TRBJ2-5 and V is TRBV7-2; tentatively, D is TRBD2 (6 bases). The CDR3 is 14 residues long. Germline loops: CDR1 SGHTA, CDR2 FQGNSA. Trimming took 0 bases from V and 1 from J, leaving 6 bases between them. Here the CDR3 reads CASSLAGGQETQYF. In nucleotides, the CDR3 is TGTGCCAGCAGCTTAGCGGGGGGCCAAGAGACCCAGTACTTC.

The chain employs TRBV3-1 and TRBJ2-7; maybe TRBD1 (5 bases). The V end was cut by 1 base, the J end by 2 bases, with 12 bases between. CDR3 length equals 15 residues. CDR1 is LGHDT, CDR2 YNNKEL, per germline (reference sequence). In DNA, the CDR3 is TGTGCCAGCAGCCAAGGCTTCGACAGAACCTACGAGCAGTACTTC. This codes for CASSQGFDRTYEQYF.

The V gene is TRBV23-1, the J gene TRBJ2-1; 9 nucleotides align to TRBD2. TRBV23-1 is classed as an ORF, of uncertain function. The length of the CDR3 is 16 residues. The V segment lost 3 bases and the J segment 2 bases; nucleotides outside the gene matches: 5. CDR3 in DNA: TGCGCCAGCAGTCACCGTAGCGGGAGCCCCTACAATGAGCAGTTCTTC. Translation gives CASSHRSGSPYNEQFF.